The 6 T cell receptor beta chains listed next were all sequenced from one sample in a study of Ad26.COV2.S vaccination and SARS-CoV-2 variants. Treatment of the sample: roughly 20 received Ad26.COV2.S at low or high dose, single or two shots; several received placebo; per-sample allocation not given. Specimens were obtained on day 63 following the first vaccine or placebo injection. The table came from immunoSEQ multiplex PCR; TCRdb's copy has only in-frame clones and leaves some out. The sample has about 400,000 clones, around nine tenths seen once; the top ten hold around 1.8%. The material was peripheral blood, obtained in a trial of Ad26.COV2.S vaccine versus placebo. The source of these receptors is a person between 18 and 59 years old who received the Ad26.COV2.S COVID-19 vaccine or a placebo.

CDR3 coding DNA: TGTGCCAGCAGGCAGGGTACCGAGACCCAGTACTTC. It is translated as CASRQGTETQYF. This chain links TRBV7-9 with TRBJ2-5, with D possibly TRBD1 on 5 matching bases. The ends were cut back, 6 bases at V and 5 bases at J, with 10 bases in the middle. Germline V gene lookup returns CDR1 SEHNR and CDR2 FQNEAQ (reference sequence). The CDR3 totals 12 residues.

The chain carries TRBV7-6 and TRBJ2-6, with TRBD1 matching over 11 bases. J gave up 0 bases and V 0 bases, and 1 base lay outside the gene matches. The CDR3 spans 18 residues. Germline V gene sequence: CDR1 SGHVS, CDR2 FNYEAQ. The CDR3 loop is CASSLAGTGGSGANVLTF. In DNA form, the CDR3 reads TGTGCCAGCAGCTTAGCTGGGACAGGGGGCTCTGGGGCCAACGTCCTGACTTTC.

The CDR3 sequence: CASSSANTEAFF. CDR3 nucleotide sequence: TGTGCCAGCAGTTCAGCGAACACTGAAGCTTTCTTT. The chain carries TRBV28 and TRBJ1-1, with D uncertain. The CDR3 loop spans 12 amino acids. The germline V gene has CDR1 MDHEN and CDR2 SYDVKM. V gave up 4 bases and J gave up 1 base, with 4 bases separating them.

This chain connects TRBV28 to TRBJ1-1, with D uncertain. The CDR3 totals 11 residues. From germline, CDR1 is MDHEN and CDR2 SYDVKM. The V and J ends lost 7 bases and 10 bases respectively, with 13 bases between them. CDR3 sequence: CASTRERGAFF. The CDR3 DNA sequence: TGTGCCAGCACTCGGGAGCGGGGAGCTTTCTTT. Full variable domain (outside the CDR3, taken from reference TRBV28 and TRBJ1-1): DVKVTQSSRYLVKRTGEKVFLECVQDMDHENMFWYRQDPGLGLRLIYFSYDVKMKEKGDIPEGYSVSREKKERFSLILESASTNQTSMYLCASTRERGAFFGQGTRLTVV.

This sequence joins TRBV3-1 (or the pseudogene TRBV3-2) and TRBJ1-5, with a possible D match to TRBD1 (5 bases). V lost 0 bases, J lost 4 bases, and 10 bases lay in between. This CDR3 spans 15 amino acids. CDR1 LGHDT and CDR2 YNNKEL come from the germline V gene (reference sequence). Written as DNA, the CDR3 is TGTGCCAGCAGCCAAGATCCGGGGGGTAATCAGCCCCAGCATTTT. Its translation is CASSQDPGGNQPQHF.

This chain joins TRBV3-1 (or the pseudogene TRBV3-2) and TRBJ2-2; D call uncertain. Germline-derived CDR1 and CDR2 are LGHDT and YNNKEL (reference sequence). V shed 10 bases and J shed 5 bases, with 8 bases lying between them. The CDR3 spans 11 residues. The CDR3 DNA is TGTGCCACCCAGTCGACCGGGGAGCTGTTTTTT. As protein: CATQSTGELFF.